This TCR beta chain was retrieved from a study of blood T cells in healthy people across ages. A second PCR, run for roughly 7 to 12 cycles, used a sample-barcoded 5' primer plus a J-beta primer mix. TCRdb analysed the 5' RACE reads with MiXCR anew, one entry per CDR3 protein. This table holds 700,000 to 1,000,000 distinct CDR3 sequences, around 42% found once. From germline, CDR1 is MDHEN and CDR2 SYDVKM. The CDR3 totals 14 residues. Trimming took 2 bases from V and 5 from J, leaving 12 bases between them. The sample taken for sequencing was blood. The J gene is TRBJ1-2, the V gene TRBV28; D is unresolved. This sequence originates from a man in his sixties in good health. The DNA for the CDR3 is TGTGCCAGCAGTTTAGGTGGGGAACCTTATGGCTACACCTTC. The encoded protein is CASSLGGEPYGYTF.